Following are 5 T cell receptor beta chains from one sample sequenced in a study of OX40 agonist ivuxolimab in advanced cancers. Profiled with immunoSEQ multiplex PCR; TCRdb holds only in-frame clones, not every one. The sample has tens of thousands of clones, under 90% seen once. The material was CD4+ or CD8+ T cells sorted from blood, obtained in a trial of the OX40 agonist ivuxolimab. These receptors all come from an adult with an advanced solid tumor such as melanoma, head and neck, liver or kidney cancer.

The V call is TRBV5-1, the J call TRBJ1-6; the match to TRBD1 covers 8 bases. This CDR3 has 16 amino acids. Germline V CDR1 and CDR2: SGHRS, YFSETQ. V lost 4 bases and J lost 7; bases outside the gene matches: 10. The CDR3 DNA reads TGCGCCAGCAGCCCCACTCAGGGGGCGTCGAATTCACCCCTCCACTTT. It encodes CASSPTQGASNSPLHF.

The V gene is TRBV6-4, the J gene TRBJ1-5; D uncertain. The length of the CDR3 is 15 residues. Germline V lookup: CDR1 MRHNA, CDR2 SNTAGT. Trimming stripped 6 bases from V and 1 base from J, with 13 bases between. CDR3 nucleotides: TGTGCCAGCAGGCCATCCTTTACGAGCAATCAGCCCCAGCATTTT. Protein product: CASRPSFTSNQPQHF.

The chain has TRBV5-1 and TRBJ1-4; D not certain. Germline V gene sequence: CDR1 SGHRS, CDR2 YFSETQ. The CDR3 sequence is 15 residues long. V was shortened by 0 bases and J by 10 bases, with 16 bases between the two germline ends. CDR3 in amino acids: CASSLDGVPPGKLFF. CDR3 DNA sequence: TGCGCCAGCAGCTTGGACGGGGTGCCCCCTGGAAAACTGTTTTTT.

The genes are TRBV5-6 and TRBJ2-3; no definite D call. This CDR3 has 14 amino acids. V lost 6 bases, J lost 0 bases, and 11 bases lay in between. Germline CDR1 is SGHDT and CDR2 is YYEEEE. The CDR3 spells CASKGRLSTDTQYF. CDR3 in DNA: TGTGCCAGCAAGGGCAGACTCAGCACAGATACGCAGTATTTT.

The chain recombines TRBV15 with TRBJ2-1; no firm D call. V lost 5 bases and J lost 1, with 15 bases in between. CDR1 is LNHNV and CDR2 is YYDKDF in the germline V gene (reference sequence). The CDR3 has 16 residues. For the CDR3, the DNA is TGTGCCACCAGCTCCTACGCCGGAAGATCCTACAATGAGCAGTTCTTC. This sequence encodes CATSSYAGRSYNEQFF.